This TCR beta chain was retrieved from a study of cytomegalovirus exposure and HLA in healthy donors. Study observations and caveats: For most subjects, TCR beta sequences were reported to predict HLA-A and HLA-B alleles with accuracy.

60 Vbeta and 13 Jbeta primers were used in PCR. TCRdb keeps only in-frame clones here, not all; method: immunoSEQ multiplex PCR. The sample records 110,000 or so clones, approximately 80% being singletons. Points on this clone: Antigen: not known.

Per germline, CDR1 MNHEY and CDR2 SVGAGI. The CDR3 runs to 13 residues. V dropped 6 bases and J dropped 6; count of bases not matched to a gene: 7. The sequence derives from a woman between 18 and 30 years old in good health and CMV-seronegative. Material: PBMCs. The V and J genes are TRBV6-5 and TRBJ1-1; 7 bases map to TRBD1. CDR3 region: CASSRTGTAEAFF. Written as DNA, the CDR3 is TGTGCCAGCAGCCGTACTGGGACAGCTGAAGCTTTCTTT.